This T cell receptor beta chain was captured by sequencing in a study of blood T cell repertoires in COVID-19. As for the study in general: Samples taken during acute and convalescent COVID-19 were collected in the United States, Italy and Spain. Sources were T cells, B-cell-depleted T cells, or PBMCs; the material itself was cDNA or gDNA.

Looked up from germline, CDR1 is SQVTM and CDR2 is ANQGSEA. After removal of 7 bases from V and 6 bases from J, the junction contained 6 bases not matched to a gene. The CDR3 covers 12 residues. In the study's own analysis: Reference gene primer amplification in the assay estimated nucleated cell counts. Only in-frame clones appear in the TCRdb table, and some are missing; sequencing was by immunoSEQ multiplex PCR. V and J calls and clone size are those listed in that table; D and trimming were worked out from the DNA. The sample consists of approximately 300,000 clones, around four fifths of them appearing once.

Sample: peripheral blood. J is TRBJ2-1 and V is TRBV29-1; 7 nucleotides align to TRBD2. The receptor was isolated from a woman between 45 and 60 years old with active or convalescent COVID-19. The CDR3 protein is CSGLLASNEQFF. The CDR3 coding sequence is TGCAGCGGCCTACTAGCGTCCAATGAGCAGTTCTTC.